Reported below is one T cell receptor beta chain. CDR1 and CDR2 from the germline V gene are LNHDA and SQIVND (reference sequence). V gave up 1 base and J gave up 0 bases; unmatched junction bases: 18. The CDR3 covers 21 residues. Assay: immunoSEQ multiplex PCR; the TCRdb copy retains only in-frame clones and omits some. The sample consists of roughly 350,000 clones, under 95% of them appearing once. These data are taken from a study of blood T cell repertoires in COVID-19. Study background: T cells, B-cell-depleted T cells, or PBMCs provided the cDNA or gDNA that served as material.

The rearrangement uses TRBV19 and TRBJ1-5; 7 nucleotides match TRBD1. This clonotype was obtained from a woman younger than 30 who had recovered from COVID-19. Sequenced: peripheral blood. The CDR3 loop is CASSIGARLGGPGNSNQPQHF. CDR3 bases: TGTGCCAGTAGTATAGGGGCCAGGCTAGGGGGCCCGGGGAATAGCAATCAGCCCCAGCATTTT.